These T cell receptor beta chains were read from a single sample in a study of OX40 agonist ivuxolimab in advanced cancers. The table came from immunoSEQ multiplex PCR; TCRdb's copy has only in-frame clones and leaves some out. In the table there are about 69,000 clones, around 80% of which are singletons. The sequenced sample was CD4+ or CD8+ T cells sorted from blood, obtained in a trial of the OX40 agonist ivuxolimab. The receptors originated from an adult with an advanced solid tumor such as melanoma, head and neck, liver or kidney cancer. Both conserved end residues are part of each CDR3. The order of the fields is V gene, D gene, J gene, clone size, CDR3 DNA, CDR3 protein. D genes are given only for firm matches. Clone size is stated in some rows and not others, as once, few, many or a class when expanded.

>TRBV14|TRBD2|TRBJ2-7|.
TGTGCCAGCAGTCCCGGGACTAGGAAGGGCGAGCAGTACTTC
CASSPGTRKGEQYF
>TRBV19|TRBD1|TRBJ2-7|.
TGTGCCAGTAGTATAGTCGGGACAGGGGGCTACGAGCAGTACTTC
CASSIVGTGGYEQYF
>TRBV5-1|.|TRBJ2-3|once
TGCGCCAGCAGCCTGCGGGACAGCACAGATACGCAGTATTTT
CASSLRDSTDTQYF
>TRBV5-6|.|TRBJ2-5|once
TGTGCCAGCAGCCGGGGGAGGCCACAAGAGACCCAGTACTTC
CASSRGRPQETQYF
>TRBV19|TRBD1|TRBJ2-5|.
TGTGCCAGTAGTGCCTCACACAGGGGGTATGAAGAGACCCAGTACTTC
CASSASHRGYEETQYF
>TRBV27|TRBD1|TRBJ2-7|.
TGTGCCAGCAGGCCCCGGGACAGGGCCCGTGAGCAGTACTTC
CASRPRDRAREQYF
>TRBV10-2|TRBD2|TRBJ2-1|once
TGCGCCAGCATAAAAGGGGCTAGCGGGAGGGATGAGCAGTTCTTC
CASIKGASGRDEQFF
>TRBV5-1|.|TRBJ2-3|.
TGCGCCAGCAGCTTGGGGGCGGGAGATACGCAGTATTTT
CASSLGAGDTQYF
>TRBV5-1|.|TRBJ2-1|.
TGCGCCAGCAGCTTTCACGAGGGTGGCAATGAGCAGTTCTTC
CASSFHEGGNEQFF
>TRBV5-5|TRBD2|TRBJ2-1|once
TGTGCCAGCAGCTTGGGGGAGGGCCCCTCCTACAATGAGCAGTTCTTC
CASSLGEGPSYNEQFF
>TRBV6-8|.|TRBJ1-4|.
TGTGCCAGCAGGGAGACCGGGACACGAGACACGGGAGCAACTAATGAAAAACTGTTTTTT
CASRETGTRDTGATNEKLFF
>TRBV4-2|.|TRBJ2-3|.
TGTGCCAGCAGCCAAGATCGGACTGCCGATACGCAGTATTTT
CASSQDRTADTQYF
>TRBV27|TRBD1|TRBJ1-2|.
TGTGCCAGCAGCGACAGGGGGCGACGATATGGCTACACCTTC
CASSDRGRRYGYTF
>TRBV5-8|.|TRBJ2-7|.
TGTGCCAGCACCCGAGAGCGTGGCCGAGAGGACGAGCAGTACTTC
CASTRERGREDEQYF
>TRBV7-8|TRBD1|TRBJ2-1|few
TGTGCCAGCAGCTTAGCGTCGGATCAGGGGGCGCGTGAGCAGTTCTTC
CASSLASDQGAREQFF
>TRBV27|.|TRBJ2-2|once
TGTGCCAGCAGTTTATCCCAGGCGGGCACCGGGGAGCTGTTTTTT
CASSLSQAGTGELFF
>TRBV25-1|.|TRBJ2-1|once
TGTGCCAGCAGTGAATGGAAGGGGTATGGTGAGCAGTTCTTC
CASSEWKGYGEQFF
>TRBV5-1|.|TRBJ1-6|.
TGCGCCAGCAGCGTTTACATTACTCGGGATTCACCCCTCCACTTT
CASSVYITRDSPLHF